This T cell receptor beta chain was sequenced during a study of CD8+ T cells in alopecia areata. Study-wide results and caveats: Patients shared TCRs less clearly than mice did, possibly owing to HLA.

The sequencing template was cDNA reverse transcribed from extracted RNA. Here immunoSEQ multiplex PCR was the method, and the copy in TCRdb shows in-frame clones only, minus some. This table has some 95,000 clones, 35% to 45% appearing once. This clone showed up just a few times. Antigen unknown. V lost 6 bases, J lost 6 bases, and 10 bases lay in between. The CDR3 covers 11 residues. CDR1 and CDR2 from the germline V gene are SQVTM and ANQGSEA. Sequences were obtained from CD4+ T cells sorted from blood. The chain combines TRBV29-1 with TRBJ2-3; D perhaps matches TRBD1 (6 bases). The sequence came from a human donor with alopecia areata. In DNA, the CDR3 is TGCAGCGTAGCGACAGGCGATACGCAGTATTTT. Amino acids: CSVATGDTQYF.